This TCR beta chain was sequenced during a study of T cell changes during pregnancy in multiple sclerosis. The CDR3 covers 16 residues. V was pared by 4 bases and J by 8 bases, with 14 bases of the junction left unmatched. Germline V gene lookup returns CDR1 SGHKS and CDR2 YYEKEE (reference sequence). Measured with immunoSEQ multiplex PCR; TCRdb has only the in-frame clones, and not every one. The table has approximately 11,000 clones, around 89% seen once. This receptor was obtained from a female donor in good health, enrolled as a control in a pregnancy study. The genes are TRBV5-5 and TRBJ2-1, with 8 bases identical to TRBD1. The sample was CD8+ T cells from peripheral blood mononuclear cells, taken in the first trimester of pregnancy. The CDR3 DNA reads TGTGCCAGCAGCCCCGGGGGAGGCAGGGGGCTTTATGAGCAGTTCTTC. The encoded protein is CASSPGGGRGLYEQFF. Using reference TRBV5-5 and TRBJ2-1 for the parts outside the CDR3, the full variable domain is DAGVTQSPTHLIKTRGQQVTLRCSPISGHKSVSWYQQVLGQGPQFIFQYYEKEERGRGNFPDRFSARQFPNYSSELNVNALLLGDSALYLCASSPGGGRGLYEQFFGPGTRLTVL.